The 11 T cell receptor beta chains in this list originate from one sample, sequenced in a study of CD8+CD57+ T cells in acquired aplastic anemia (dated by TCRdb to between 2018 and 2020). For sequencing, an Illumina HiSeq 2000 was employed. TCR beta VDJ combination and CDR3 sequence profiling used genomic DNA as the template. TCRdb reanalyzed the raw reads on its own, using fastp at Q25 for trimming and MiXCR for clone calling, and kept in-frame beta chains. Identical CDR3 proteins give one entry, which carries the most common genes and DNA. The sample records 300,000 or so distinct CDR3 sequences, roughly 59% of which are singletons. The ten largest clonotypes hold 1% to 1.5% of the sample. The patients picked for sequencing were ones in whom flow cytometry had shown an expansion of CD8+CD57+ cells. The sample comprised sorted CD4+, CD8+, or CD8+CD57+ T cells (not recorded which) from PBMCs. The receptors were gathered from a human donor with aplastic anemia.

The chain links TRBV7-2 to TRBJ2-6; 8 bases are a match to TRBD1. V trimming: 2 bases; J trimming: 2 bases; junction bases outside the gene matches: 5. From germline, CDR1 is SGHTA and CDR2 FQGNSA. The CDR3 covers 17 residues. CDR3 sequence: CASSLKRQGTGANVLTF. In DNA form, the CDR3 reads TGTGCCAGCAGCTTAAAACGACAGGGGACTGGGGCCAACGTCCTGACTTTC.

The V gene is TRBV9, the J gene TRBJ1-5; D remains ambiguous. V was trimmed by 0 bases and J by 6 bases, leaving 10 bases between them. The CDR3 is 14 amino acids. Germline V lookup: CDR1 SGDLS, CDR2 YYNGEE. The CDR3 sequence: CASSVAAGGQPQHF. The CDR3 nucleotides are TGTGCCAGCAGCGTAGCGGCGGGAGGTCAGCCCCAGCATTTT.

J is TRBJ2-5 and V is TRBV11-1; possible D gene TRBD2, 6 bases. CDR3 length equals 18 residues. V lost 7 bases and J lost 7, with 31 bases in between. Germline loops: CDR1 SGHAT, CDR2 FQDESV (reference sequence). The CDR3 spells CASTSGTANTGGGGTQYF. CDR3 bases: TGTGCCAGCACCTCCGGGACTGCGAACACCGGGGGTGGGGGGACCCAGTACTTC.

V gene TRBV15 combines with J gene TRBJ2-1, with 7 bases lining up with TRBD2. CDR1 LNHNV and CDR2 YYDKDF come from the germline V gene (reference sequence). With 1 base clipped from V and 4 bases from J, the junction kept 7 bases outside the gene matches. This CDR3 is 16 amino acids long. The CDR3, as DNA: TGTGCCACCAGCAGAGGCCGGGACTACCTTTACAATGAGCAGTTCTTC. It codes for CATSRGRDYLYNEQFF.

The count of this clonotype is one. A much bigger clone sits one base away, suggesting this may be a read error. Here the CDR3 omits its conserved ending phenylalanine or tryptophan, so a read error is the likely source. This chain links TRBV7-9 with TRBJ1-2, with unresolved D. Trimming took off 6 bases at V and 0 bases at J, with 14 bases between the two ends. Germline values: CDR1 SEHNR, CDR2 FQNEAQ (reference sequence). The CDR3 covers 15 residues. CDR3 sequence: CASSLREGANYGYTS. DNA of the CDR3: TGTGCCAGCAGTTTACGGGAAGGCGCTAACTATGGCTACACCTCC.

The V gene is TRBV20-1, the J gene TRBJ2-1, with D possibly matching TRBD2 (6 bases). The germline V gene encodes CDR1 DFQATT and CDR2 SNEGSKA (reference sequence). Trimming left V 6 bases short and J 4 bases short, with 16 bases between. The CDR3 extends over 14 amino acids. The CDR3 coding sequence is TGCAGTGCGGGACCCGCGGGACCTTACAATGAGCAGTTCTTC. Its translation is CSAGPAGPYNEQFF.

The chain couples TRBV9 to TRBJ2-1, with 7 bases aligning to TRBD1. The germline V gene encodes CDR1 SGDLS and CDR2 YYNGEE. V dropped 3 bases and J dropped 5; count of bases not matched to a gene: 8. This CDR3 region has 15 residues. The CDR3 DNA is TGTGCCAGCAGCGCCCGACAGGGTGTGAACAATGAGCAGTTCTTC. This gives the protein CASSARQGVNNEQFF.

On this clonotype: A much larger clone sits a single nucleotide away, making a read error possible. This chain connects TRBV6-1 to TRBJ1-4; a weak D match, TRBD1 (5 bases). CDR1 and CDR2 from the germline V gene are MNHNS and SASEGT. CDR3 length equals 15 residues. Trimming took off 3 bases at V and 4 bases at J, with 12 bases between the two ends. The DNA for the CDR3 is TGTGCCAGCAGTGAGGGGGTCGCAATTAATGAAAAACTGTTTTTT. Translated: CASSEGVAINEKLFF.

This chain connects TRBV24-1 to TRBJ2-5; possible D gene TRBD2, 5 bases. Trimming removed 5 bases at V and 1 base at J, with 10 bases between. This CDR3 has 14 amino acids. Germline loops: CDR1 KGHDR, CDR2 SFDVKD. CDR3 coding DNA: TGTGCCACCAGTGGAGGGCAGTCCCAAGAGACCCAGTACTTC. Its translation is CATSGGQSQETQYF.

The chain carries TRBV7-3 and TRBJ2-7; possibly TRBD1 for D (6 bases). V lost 5 bases and J lost 4, with 12 bases in between. The CDR3 is made up of 13 amino acids. Germline CDR1 SGHTA, CDR2 FQGTGA. DNA of the CDR3: TGTGCCAGCAGCGTTGGGGGCACGTACGAGCAGTACTTC. It yields the protein CASSVGGTYEQYF.

This clonotype was recorded many times. The chain links TRBV10-3 to TRBJ1-2; maybe TRBD1 (6 bases). The CDR3 covers 14 residues. Trimming pared 6 bases from V and 7 bases from J, leaving 18 bases between. Germline V gives CDR1 ENHRY, CDR2 SYGVKD. In DNA form, the CDR3 reads TGTGCCATCAGCCGGGACCACAGGGAGGGTGGCTACACCTTC. This sequence encodes CAISRDHREGGYTF.